This record concerns one TCR beta chain sequence. This sample is part of a study of T cell changes during pregnancy in multiple sclerosis. V dropped 2 bases and J dropped 5 bases, with 8 bases sitting between them. CDR1 is SGHDT, CDR2 YYEEEE, per germline. This CDR3 is 13 amino acids long. Assay used: immunoSEQ multiplex PCR; TCRdb lists only in-frame clones, some missing. Here the sample spans around 80,000 clones, about 92% being singletons. This sample comprised peripheral blood, obtained before pregnancy. The sequence derives from a female donor with multiple sclerosis, enrolled in a pregnancy study. The chain recombines TRBV5-6 with TRBJ2-1; D is uncertain. CDR3 DNA: TGTGCCAGCAGCTTCGGTACAGACAATGAGCAGTTCTTC. Its translation is CASSFGTDNEQFF.